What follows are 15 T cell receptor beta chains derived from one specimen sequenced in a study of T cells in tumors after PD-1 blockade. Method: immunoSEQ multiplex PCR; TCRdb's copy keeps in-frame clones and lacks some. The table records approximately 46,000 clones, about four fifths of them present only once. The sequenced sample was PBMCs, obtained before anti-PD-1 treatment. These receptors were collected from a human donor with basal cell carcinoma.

The CDR3 sequence: CAWSSPLEAEAFF. The CDR3 nucleotides are TGTGCCTGGAGTTCCCCGTTAGAGGCTGAAGCTTTCTTT. This chain uses TRBV30 with TRBJ1-1; D is unclear. The CDR3 contains 13 residues. Trimming removed 2 bases from V and 6 bases from J, with 13 bases in between. The germline CDR1 and CDR2 sequences are GTSNPN and SVGIG (reference sequence).

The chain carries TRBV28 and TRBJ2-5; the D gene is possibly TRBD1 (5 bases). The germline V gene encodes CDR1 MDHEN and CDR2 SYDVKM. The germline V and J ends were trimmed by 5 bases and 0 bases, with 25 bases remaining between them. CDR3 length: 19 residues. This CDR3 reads CASSPEDTPDRMYQETQYF. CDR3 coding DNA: TGTGCCAGCAGTCCCGAGGACACCCCTGACCGAATGTACCAAGAGACCCAGTACTTC.

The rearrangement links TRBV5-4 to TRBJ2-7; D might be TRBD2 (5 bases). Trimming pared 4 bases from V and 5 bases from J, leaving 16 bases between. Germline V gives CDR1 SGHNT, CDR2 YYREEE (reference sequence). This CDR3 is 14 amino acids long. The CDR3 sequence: CASSTRRGGDEQYF. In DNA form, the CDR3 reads TGTGCCAGCAGCACCCGCCGGGGTGGCGACGAGCAGTACTTC.

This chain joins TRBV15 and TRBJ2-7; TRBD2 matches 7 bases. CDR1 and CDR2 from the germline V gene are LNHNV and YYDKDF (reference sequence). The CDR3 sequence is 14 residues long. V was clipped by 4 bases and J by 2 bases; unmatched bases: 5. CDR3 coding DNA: TGTGCCACCAGCACCATAGCGGGTGCCTACGAGCAGTACTTC. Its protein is CATSTIAGAYEQYF.

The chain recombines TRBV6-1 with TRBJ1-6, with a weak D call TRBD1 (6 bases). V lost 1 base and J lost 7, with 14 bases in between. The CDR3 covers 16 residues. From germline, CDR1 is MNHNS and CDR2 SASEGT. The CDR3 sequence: CASSEVGGGLNSPLHF. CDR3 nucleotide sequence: TGTGCCAGCAGTGAAGTCGGCGGGGGCCTGAATTCACCCCTCCACTTT.

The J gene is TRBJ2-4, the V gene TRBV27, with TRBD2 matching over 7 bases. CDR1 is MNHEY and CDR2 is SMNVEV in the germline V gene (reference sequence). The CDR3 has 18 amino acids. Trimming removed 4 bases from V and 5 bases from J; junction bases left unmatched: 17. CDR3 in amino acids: CASSSTLRGRVVENIQYF. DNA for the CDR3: TGTGCCAGCAGTTCTACCCTACGCGGGAGAGTGGTAGAAAACATTCAGTACTTC.

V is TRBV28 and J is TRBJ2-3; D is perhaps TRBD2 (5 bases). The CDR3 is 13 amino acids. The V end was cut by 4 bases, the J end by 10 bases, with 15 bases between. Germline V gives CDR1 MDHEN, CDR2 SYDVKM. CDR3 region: CASSSPGREAQYF. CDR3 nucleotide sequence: TGTGCCAGCAGTTCCCCGGGGAGAGAAGCGCAGTATTTT.

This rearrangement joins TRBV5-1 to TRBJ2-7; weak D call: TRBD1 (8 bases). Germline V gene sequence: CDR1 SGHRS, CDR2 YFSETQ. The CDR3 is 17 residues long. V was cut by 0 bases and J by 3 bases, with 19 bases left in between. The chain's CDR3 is CASSLVSGGQAFYEQYF. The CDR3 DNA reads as TGCGCCAGCAGCTTGGTGTCGGGGGGACAGGCCTTCTACGAGCAGTACTTC.

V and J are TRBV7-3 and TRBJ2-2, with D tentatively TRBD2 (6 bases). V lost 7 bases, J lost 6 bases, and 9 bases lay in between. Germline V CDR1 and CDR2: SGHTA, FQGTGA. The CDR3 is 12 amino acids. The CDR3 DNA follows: TGTGCCAGCAATCCGGGGGCCGGGGAGCTGTTTTTT. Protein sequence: CASNPGAGELFF.

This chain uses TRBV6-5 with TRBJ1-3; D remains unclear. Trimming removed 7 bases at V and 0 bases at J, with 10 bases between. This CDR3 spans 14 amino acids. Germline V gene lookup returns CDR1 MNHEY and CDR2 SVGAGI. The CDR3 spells CASKEPGSGNTIYF. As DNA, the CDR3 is TGTGCCAGCAAAGAGCCAGGCTCTGGAAACACCATATATTTT.

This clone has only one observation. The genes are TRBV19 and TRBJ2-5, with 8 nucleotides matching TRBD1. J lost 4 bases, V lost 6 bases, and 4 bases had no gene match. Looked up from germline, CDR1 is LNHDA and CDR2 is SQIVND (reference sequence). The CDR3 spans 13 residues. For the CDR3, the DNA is TGTGCCAGTAGAACAGGGGGAAGAGAGACCCAGTACTTC. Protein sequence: CASRTGGRETQYF.

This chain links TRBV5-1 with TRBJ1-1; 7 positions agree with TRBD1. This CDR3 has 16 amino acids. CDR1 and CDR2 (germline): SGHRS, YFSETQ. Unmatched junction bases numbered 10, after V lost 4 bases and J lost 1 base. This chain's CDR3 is CASSPKTGTENTEAFF. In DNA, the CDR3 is TGCGCCAGCAGCCCTAAGACCGGGACAGAGAACACTGAAGCTTTCTTT.

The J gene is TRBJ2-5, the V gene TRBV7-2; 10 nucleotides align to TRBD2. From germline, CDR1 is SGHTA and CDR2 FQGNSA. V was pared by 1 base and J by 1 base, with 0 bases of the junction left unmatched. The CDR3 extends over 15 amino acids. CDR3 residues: CASSLGTSGQETQYF. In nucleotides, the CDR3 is TGTGCCAGCAGCTTAGGGACTAGCGGCCAAGAGACCCAGTACTTC.

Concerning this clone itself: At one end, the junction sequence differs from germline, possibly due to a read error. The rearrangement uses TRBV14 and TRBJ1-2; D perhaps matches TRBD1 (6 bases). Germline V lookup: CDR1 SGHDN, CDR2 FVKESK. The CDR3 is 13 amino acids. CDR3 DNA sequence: TGTGTCAGCAGCCGGCGTGGGGGCAATGGCTACACCTTC. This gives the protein CVSSRRGGNGYTF.

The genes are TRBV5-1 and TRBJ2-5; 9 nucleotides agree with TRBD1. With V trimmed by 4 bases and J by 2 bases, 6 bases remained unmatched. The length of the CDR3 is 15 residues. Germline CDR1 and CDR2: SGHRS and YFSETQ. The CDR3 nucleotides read TGCGCCAGCAGCCTGAGGACAGGGGAACAAGAGACCCAGTACTTC. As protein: CASSLRTGEQETQYF.